Below, 29 T cell receptor beta chains from the same sample are listed, as sequenced in a study of lymphopenia after photon versus proton radiotherapy. Repertoires were generated with immunoSEQ multiplex PCR, while TCRdb's copy carries only in-frame clones and drops some. Here the sample spans 45,000 to 65,000 clones, under 95% being singletons. The sequencing here drew on peripheral blood, taken from a patient treated with photon-based radiotherapy. The receptors were gathered from a woman aged 40 to 55 with cholangiocarcinoma.

This chain uses TRBV18 with TRBJ1-1; D gene uncertain. This CDR3 has 13 residues. The V gene lost 2 bases and the J gene lost 1 base, with 5 bases spanning the gap. Germline V gene sequence: CDR1 KGHSH, CDR2 LQKENI. DNA for the CDR3: TGTGCCAGCTCACCAATGGCGAACACTGAAGCTTTCTTT. Amino acids: CASSPMANTEAFF.

The rearrangement links TRBV27 to TRBJ2-6; TRBD2 might be the D (5 bases). Trimming cost V 3 bases and J 0 bases, with 9 bases left between them. The germline V gene encodes CDR1 MNHEY and CDR2 SMNVEV (reference sequence). The CDR3 spans 16 residues. The CDR3 bases are TGTGCCAGCAGTTTGGTTGCGGGCTCTGGGGCCAACGTCCTGACTTTC. It encodes CASSLVAGSGANVLTF.

This chain links TRBV28 with TRBJ2-7, with 8 nucleotides matching TRBD1. This CDR3 is built from 15 residues. Germline assignment: CDR1 MDHEN and CDR2 SYDVKM. V trimming: 4 bases; J trimming: 4 bases; junction bases outside the gene matches: 9. The DNA of the CDR3 is TGTGCCAGCAGTTCCCGGACAGGGCGGCATTACGAGCAGTACTTC. Amino acid sequence: CASSSRTGRHYEQYF.

This chain links TRBV28 with TRBJ1-1; D uncertain. The CDR3 contains 12 residues. Germline-derived CDR1 and CDR2 are MDHEN and SYDVKM. Between the trimmed V and J ends, which lost 1 base and 0 bases, there was a span of 0 bases. CDR3 coding DNA: TGTGCCAGCAGTTTATTGAACACTGAAGCTTTCTTT. This sequence encodes CASSLLNTEAFF.

The chain uses TRBV9 and TRBJ2-5; 8 nucleotides match TRBD1. The CDR3 extends over 15 amino acids. Germline assignment: CDR1 SGDLS and CDR2 YYNGEE. V shed 1 base and J 4 bases; nucleotides not matched to a gene: 6. DNA of the CDR3: TGTGCCAGCAGCGTAAGTGCAGGGGGCAGAGAGACCCAGTACTTC. It is translated as CASSVSAGGRETQYF.

The rearrangement joins TRBV6-5 to TRBJ1-5; D unresolved. The CDR3 has 13 residues. The V gene's germline CDR1 is MNHEY and CDR2 SVGAGI. Trimming removed 8 bases from V and 3 bases from J, with 11 bases in between. The CDR3 loop is CASGYGLNQPQHF. In DNA, the CDR3 is TGTGCCAGCGGGTACGGACTCAATCAGCCCCAGCATTTT.

The V gene is TRBV9, the J gene TRBJ2-4, with D tentatively TRBD2 (5 bases). The CDR3 has 15 amino acids. Germline CDR1 is SGDLS and CDR2 is YYNGEE. The V and J ends lost 0 bases and 4 bases respectively, with 11 bases between them. The CDR3 region has the DNA TGTGCCAGCAGCGTAGGCTCTCCGGGGAAAAACATTCAGTACTTC. Translation: CASSVGSPGKNIQYF.

This chain connects TRBV30 to TRBJ1-4; D gene unclear. The germline CDR1 and CDR2 sequences are GTSNPN and SVGIG (reference sequence). There are 12 residues in the CDR3. The germline V and J ends were trimmed by 6 bases and 6 bases, with 11 bases remaining between them. The CDR3 spells CACDPNDEKLFF. In DNA form, the CDR3 reads TGTGCCTGCGACCCTAATGATGAAAAACTGTTTTTT.

The rearrangement joins TRBV7-4 to TRBJ1-1, with TRBD1 matching 7 bases. Germline V gene sequence: CDR1 SGHVT, CDR2 SQSDAQ. The CDR3 extends over 14 amino acids. V lost 8 bases, J lost 4 bases, and 10 bases stayed unmatched. In DNA, the CDR3 is TGTGCCAGCGGGCACAGGGGCCGACGCACTGAAGCTTTCTTT. Its protein is CASGHRGRRTEAFF.

The chain has TRBV4-1 and TRBJ2-5; the D is unclear. Trimming cost V 0 bases and J 1 base, with 12 bases left between them. Germline loops: CDR1 MGHRA, CDR2 YSYEKL. This CDR3 region has 16 residues. In nucleotides, the CDR3 is TGCGCCAGCAGCCAAGAGTGGAGCAGAACCCAAGAGACCCAGTACTTC. As protein: CASSQEWSRTQETQYF.

The CDR3 DNA reads TGCGCCAGCAGCTTTGGGAGTAGCGGGTACCAAGAGACCCAGTACTTC. Its translation: CASSFGSSGYQETQYF. V usage is TRBV5-1 and J usage is TRBJ2-5, with 7 bases fitting TRBD2. The CDR3 runs to 16 residues. V dropped 2 bases and J dropped 0; count of bases not matched to a gene: 7. Per the germline V gene, CDR1 is SGHRS and CDR2 is YFSETQ.

The chain employs TRBV28 and TRBJ1-2; 7 nucleotides match TRBD1. Germline CDR1 is MDHEN and CDR2 is SYDVKM. J gave up 2 bases and V 6 bases, and 3 bases lay outside the gene matches. The CDR3 contains 13 residues. Written as DNA, the CDR3 is TGTGCCAGCAGCCAACAGGGGAACTATGGCTACACCTTC. It is translated as CASSQQGNYGYTF.

This rearrangement joins TRBV5-1 to TRBJ1-1, with unresolved D. V was clipped by 1 base and J by 2 bases, with 12 bases between them. Germline lookup yields CDR1 SGHRS and CDR2 YFSETQ. This CDR3 is built from 15 residues. The CDR3 DNA sequence: TGCGCCAGCAGCTTGTTTAGGAATACTAACACTGAAGCTTTCTTT. This sequence encodes CASSLFRNTNTEAFF.

A few counts support this clone. CDR3 nucleotides: TGCGCCAGCAGCCTCCATAAGTCCGGGGGTGGCACCGGGGAGCTGTTTTTT. Amino acids: CASSLHKSGGGTGELFF. The chain is built from TRBV4-1 and TRBJ2-2, with D maybe TRBD2 (6 bases). V lost 4 bases and J 4 bases, leaving 19 bases between the germline ends. The length of the CDR3 is 17 residues. CDR1 MGHRA and CDR2 YSYEKL come from the germline V gene.

This clone occurred once. The chain employs TRBV19 and TRBJ1-6; 11 bases line up with TRBD1. CDR1 is LNHDA, CDR2 SQIVND, per germline (reference sequence). The CDR3 is 17 amino acids. V shed 5 bases and J 2 bases; nucleotides not matched to a gene: 5. The CDR3 sequence: CASSSRDRGAYNSPLHF. CDR3 DNA sequence: TGTGCCAGTAGTTCCCGGGACAGGGGGGCCTATAATTCACCCCTCCACTTT.

This clone was seen just once. The J gene is TRBJ1-1, the V gene TRBV12-5; 9 bases match TRBD1. CDR1 is LGHNT and CDR2 is FRNRAP in the germline V gene. Unmatched junction bases numbered 7, after V lost 6 bases and J lost 5 bases. This CDR3 region has 14 residues. CDR3 residues: CASGVGQGRTEAFF. In DNA form, the CDR3 reads TGTGCTAGTGGGGTGGGACAGGGAAGGACTGAAGCTTTCTTT.

V and J are TRBV27 and TRBJ1-2; unclear D gene. This CDR3 spans 14 amino acids. V gave up 5 bases and J gave up 3 bases, with 13 bases separating them. CDR1 and CDR2 (germline): MNHEY, SMNVEV (reference sequence). The CDR3 region has the DNA TGTGCCAGCAGTGGGGTAAGGTCCGACTATGGCTACACCTTC. Translation: CASSGVRSDYGYTF.

CDR3 in DNA: TGTGCCAGCAGCTTATGGTCTAGCGGGAATAAGAATGAGCAGTTCTTC. Its translation: CASSLWSSGNKNEQFF. V usage is TRBV7-3 and J usage is TRBJ2-1, with 9 bases fitting TRBD2. The V and J ends lost 2 bases and 7 bases, in that order; junction bases with no gene match: 9. CDR1 and CDR2 (germline): SGHTA, FQGTGA. The CDR3 is 16 residues long.

This clone has just a few counts. This chain joins TRBV19 and TRBJ2-7, with 12 bases that match TRBD2. In germline, CDR1 is LNHDA, CDR2 SQIVND (reference sequence). Trimming removed 3 bases from V and 3 bases from J; junction bases left unmatched: 3. This CDR3 is 15 amino acids long. The CDR3 loop is CASSMTSGGFYEQYF. Here the CDR3 DNA reads TGTGCCAGTAGTATGACTAGCGGGGGATTCTACGAGCAGTACTTC.

This sequence joins TRBV5-5 and TRBJ2-2, with 9 nucleotides matching TRBD1. CDR3 length: 15 residues. Germline V CDR1 and CDR2: SGHKS, YYEKEE (reference sequence). J gave up 5 bases and V 4 bases, and 6 bases lay outside the gene matches. CDR3: CASSEGQGGTGELFF. CDR3 DNA sequence: TGTGCCAGCAGCGAGGGACAGGGTGGAACCGGGGAGCTGTTTTTT.

The gene calls are TRBV2 and TRBJ2-7; D may be TRBD1 (6 bases). Trimming cost V 8 bases and J 3 bases, with 11 bases left between them. Looked up from germline, CDR1 is SNHLY and CDR2 is FYNNEI. The length of the CDR3 is 12 residues. The CDR3 loop is CASVETGYEQYF. The DNA for the CDR3 is TGTGCCAGCGTCGAGACAGGCTACGAGCAGTACTTC.

In nucleotides, the CDR3 is TGCAGCGTTGGGACGGTAGAGACCCAGTACTTC. Translated: CSVGTVETQYF. This chain joins TRBV29-1 and TRBJ2-5; no reliable D call. The CDR3 runs 11 residues. Germline-derived CDR1 and CDR2 are SQVTM and ANQGSEA. V was cut by 4 bases and J by 4 bases, with 7 bases left in between. The complete variable domain, with remaining parts taken from reference TRBV29-1 and TRBJ2-5, reads SAVISQKPSRDICQRGTSLTIQCQVDSQVTMMFWYRQQPGQSLTLIATANQGSEATYESGFVIDKFPISRPNLTFSTLTVSNMSPEDSSIYLCSVGTVETQYFGPGTRLLVL.

The rearrangement uses TRBV19 and TRBJ1-1; D perhaps matches TRBD1 (6 bases). The CDR3 sequence is 15 residues long. The V and J ends lost 4 bases and 0 bases respectively, with 12 bases between them. CDR1 is LNHDA and CDR2 is SQIVND in the germline V gene (reference sequence). The CDR3: CASSTGTYMNTEAFF. CDR3 DNA sequence: TGTGCCAGTAGTACAGGGACATACATGAACACTGAAGCTTTCTTT.

The chain joins TRBV30 to TRBJ2-7; D is ambiguous. The CDR3 covers 11 residues. With 3 bases removed from V and 3 bases from J, the gap between germline ends came to 6 bases. Germline V gives CDR1 GTSNPN, CDR2 SVGIG (reference sequence). The CDR3 sequence is CAWSLVYEQYF. Written as DNA, the CDR3 is TGTGCCTGGAGCCTAGTCTACGAGCAGTACTTC.

Concerning this clone: Other DNA sequences in the sample encode the same CDR3. The chain links TRBV30 to TRBJ2-1, with D perhaps TRBD2 (6 bases). The CDR3 consists of 14 residues. Germline CDR1 is GTSNPN and CDR2 is SVGIG (reference sequence). The ends were cut back, 2 bases at V and 4 bases at J, with 12 bases in the middle. CDR3 sequence: CAWSLAGTYNEQFF. The CDR3 nucleotides read TGTGCCTGGAGTCTGGCGGGGACGTACAATGAGCAGTTCTTC.

This sequence joins TRBV11-1 and TRBJ1-1, with D perhaps matching TRBD1 (5 bases). The CDR3 totals 14 residues. Germline V CDR1 and CDR2: SGHAT, FQDESV (reference sequence). The V end was cut by 5 bases, the J end by 8 bases, with 18 bases between. CDR3 nucleotides: TGTGCCAGCAGCCGTAGAAACTTACAGGAGGAAGCTTTCTTT. Translated: CASSRRNLQEEAFF.

The chain carries TRBV25-1 and TRBJ2-1; 10 bases align to TRBD2. J lost 5 bases, V lost 6 bases, and 7 bases had no gene match. Germline values: CDR1 MGHDK, CDR2 SYGVNS. The CDR3 has 15 residues. CDR3 DNA sequence: TGTGCCAGCAGAAAAGCGGGGGGGCCTCACAATGAGCAGTTCTTC. Its protein is CASRKAGGPHNEQFF.

The chain links TRBV5-1 to TRBJ1-4, with D perhaps TRBD1 (6 bases). This CDR3 has 14 amino acids. CDR1 is SGHRS, CDR2 YFSETQ, per germline. V was shortened by 4 bases and J by 10 bases, with 17 bases between the two germline ends. CDR3 amino acids: CASSETGLPLKLFF. The CDR3 bases are TGCGCCAGCAGCGAGACAGGTCTCCCTCTAAAACTGTTTTTT. Full variable domain (missing parts from reference TRBV5-1 and TRBJ1-4): KAGVTQTPRYLIKTRGQQVTLSCSPISGHRSVSWYQQTPGQGLQFLFEYFSETQRNKGNFPGRFSGRQFSNSRSEMNVSTLELGDSALYLCASSETGLPLKLFFGSGTQLSVL.

This chain links TRBV4-1 with TRBJ1-3; a possible D gene is TRBD1 (5 bases). Germline loops: CDR1 MGHRA, CDR2 YSYEKL. The CDR3 has 16 amino acids. Trimming removed 7 bases from V and 4 bases from J, with 20 bases in between. The CDR3 reads CASTTRASGAGNTIYF. The CDR3 DNA sequence: TGCGCCAGCACCACCCGGGCCTCTGGGGCAGGAAACACCATATATTTT.